This TCR beta chain originates from a study of CD8+ T cells in alopecia areata. V lost 5 bases, J lost 5 bases, and 4 bases stayed unmatched. Germline V gene lookup returns CDR1 SNHLY and CDR2 FYNNEI. This CDR3 region has 14 residues. Extraction and reverse transcription of RNA yielded cDNA as the sequencing template. Clones were read by immunoSEQ multiplex PCR, and TCRdb kept only the in-frame ones, dropping some. The sample has 150,000 to 200,000 clones; around 60% are singletons. This clone turned up a few times. The J gene is TRBJ2-5, the V gene TRBV2, with 11 bases lining up with TRBD2. The origin of this receptor is a human donor with alopecia areata. The sample consisted of CD4+ T cells sorted from blood, taken at week 0. CDR3 loop: CASSLLAGDETQYF. The CDR3 DNA is TGTGCCAGCAGTCTACTAGCGGGGGATGAGACCCAGTACTTC.